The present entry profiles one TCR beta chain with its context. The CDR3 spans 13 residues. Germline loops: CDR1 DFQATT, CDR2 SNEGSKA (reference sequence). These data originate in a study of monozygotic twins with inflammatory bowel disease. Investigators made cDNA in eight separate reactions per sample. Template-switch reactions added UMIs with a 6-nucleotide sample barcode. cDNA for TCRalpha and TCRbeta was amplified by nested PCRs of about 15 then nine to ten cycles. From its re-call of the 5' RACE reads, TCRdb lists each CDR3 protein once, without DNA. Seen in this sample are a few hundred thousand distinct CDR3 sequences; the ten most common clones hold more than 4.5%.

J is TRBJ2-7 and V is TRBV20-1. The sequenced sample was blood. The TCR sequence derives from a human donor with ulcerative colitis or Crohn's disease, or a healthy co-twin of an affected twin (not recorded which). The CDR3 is CSARRPEIYEQYF.